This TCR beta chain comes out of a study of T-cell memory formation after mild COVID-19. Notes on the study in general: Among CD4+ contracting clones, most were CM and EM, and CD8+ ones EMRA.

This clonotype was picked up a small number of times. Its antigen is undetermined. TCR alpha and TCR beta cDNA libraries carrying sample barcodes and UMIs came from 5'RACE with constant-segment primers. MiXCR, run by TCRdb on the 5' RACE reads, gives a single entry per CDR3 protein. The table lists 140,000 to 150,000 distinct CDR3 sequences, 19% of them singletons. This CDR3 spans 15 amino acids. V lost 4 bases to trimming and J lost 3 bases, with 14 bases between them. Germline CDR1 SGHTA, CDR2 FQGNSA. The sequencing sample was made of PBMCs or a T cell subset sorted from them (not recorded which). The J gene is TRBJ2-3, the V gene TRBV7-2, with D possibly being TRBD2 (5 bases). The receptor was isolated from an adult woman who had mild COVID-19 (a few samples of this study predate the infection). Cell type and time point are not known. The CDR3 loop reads CASSSPLEGTDTQYF. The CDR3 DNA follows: TGTGCCAGCAGCTCACCTCTTGAGGGAACAGATACGCAGTATTTT.